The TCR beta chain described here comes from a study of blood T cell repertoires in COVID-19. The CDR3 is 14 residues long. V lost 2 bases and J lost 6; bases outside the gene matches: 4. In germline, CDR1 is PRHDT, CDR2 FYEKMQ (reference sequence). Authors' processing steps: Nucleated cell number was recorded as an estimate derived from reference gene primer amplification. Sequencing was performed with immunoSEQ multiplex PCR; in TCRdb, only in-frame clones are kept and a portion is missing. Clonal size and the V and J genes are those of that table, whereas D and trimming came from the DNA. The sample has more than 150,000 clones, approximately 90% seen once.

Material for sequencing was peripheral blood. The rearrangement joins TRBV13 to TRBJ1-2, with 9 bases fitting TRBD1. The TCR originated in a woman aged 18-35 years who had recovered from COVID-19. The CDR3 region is CASSLPTGGDGYTF. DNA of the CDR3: TGTGCCAGCAGCTTACCGACAGGGGGTGATGGCTACACCTTC.